The 18 T cell receptor beta chains below were found in one sample sequenced in a study of blood T cell repertoires in COVID-19. Repertoires were generated with immunoSEQ multiplex PCR, while TCRdb's copy carries only in-frame clones and drops some. The sample holds fewer than 300,000 clones, 90% seen once. The specimen sequenced was PBMCs or T cells enriched from blood (not recorded which). Source of these receptors: a woman aged 25 to 39 who had recovered from COVID-19.

This CDR3 is CARRQENTGELFF. CDR3 DNA: TGTGCCAGAAGACAGGAAAACACCGGGGAGCTGTTTTTT. The chain has TRBV2 and TRBJ2-2, with D possibly matching TRBD1 (6 bases). The ends were cut back, 9 bases at V and 2 bases at J, with 10 bases in the middle. CDR1 is SNHLY and CDR2 is FYNNEI in the germline V gene. The CDR3 runs to 13 residues.

The rearrangement joins TRBV4-1 to TRBJ1-5, with a possible D match to TRBD1 (5 bases). Germline lookup yields CDR1 MGHRA and CDR2 YSYEKL. The CDR3 has 14 amino acids. Trimming took off 3 bases at V and 1 base at J, with 7 bases between the two ends. The CDR3 DNA reads TGCGCCAGCAGCCATAGGGGAAGCAATCAGCCCCAGCATTTT. Translating gives CASSHRGSNQPQHF.

The genes are TRBV9 and TRBJ1-4; D might be TRBD1 (6 bases). CDR1 SGDLS and CDR2 YYNGEE come from the germline V gene. This CDR3 is 16 amino acids long. V lost 3 bases, J lost 7 bases, and 19 bases lay in between. The CDR3: CASSAFRGQASEKLFF. DNA of the CDR3: TGTGCCAGCAGCGCATTCAGGGGCCAGGCGAGTGAAAAACTGTTTTTT. The whole variable domain, filled in from reference TRBV9 and TRBJ1-4, reads DSGVTQTPKHLITATGQRVTLRCSPRSGDLSVYWYQQSLDQGLQFLIQYYNGEERAKGNILERFSAQQFPDLHSELNLSSLELGDSALYFCASSAFRGQASEKLFFGSGTQLSVL.

The chain links TRBV18 to TRBJ1-3; TRBD1 matches at 8 bases. V was clipped by 2 bases and J by 2 bases; unmatched bases: 5. The CDR3 is made up of 16 amino acids. Looked up from germline, CDR1 is KGHSH and CDR2 is LQKENI. CDR3 region: CASSPTGGSAGNTIYF. CDR3 DNA sequence: TGTGCCAGCTCACCAACAGGGGGTTCGGCTGGAAACACCATATATTTT.

The chain links TRBV7-2 to TRBJ2-5; 7 bases fit TRBD1. CDR1 and CDR2 (germline): SGHTA, FQGNSA. This CDR3 has 18 residues. After removal of 2 bases from V and 5 bases from J, the junction contained 17 bases not matched to a gene. Here the CDR3 reads CASSLFVPTGVVYETQYF. In DNA form, the CDR3 reads TGTGCCAGCAGCTTATTTGTCCCCACAGGGGTTGTATATGAGACCCAGTACTTC.

This clone showed up just a few times. This chain uses TRBV10-2 with TRBJ2-7, with 12 nucleotides matching TRBD2. The CDR3 runs 15 residues. The J segment lost 6 bases and the V segment lost 6 bases, leaving 9 bases of the junction unmatched. Germline CDR1 and CDR2: WSHSY and SAAADI. The DNA of the CDR3 is TGCGCCAGCAGATCGACTAGCGGGAGACAGAGCGAGCAGTACTTC. Its protein is CASRSTSGRQSEQYF.

The V gene is TRBV7-3, the J gene TRBJ2-1; 8 bases match TRBD2. Germline V gene sequence: CDR1 SGHTA, CDR2 FQGTGA. J was trimmed by 9 bases and V by 2 bases; bases with no gene match: 9. The CDR3 is made up of 15 amino acids. This CDR3 is CASSLGTSSNGEQFF. In DNA, the CDR3 is TGTGCCAGCAGCTTAGGGACTAGTTCAAACGGTGAGCAGTTCTTC.

On this clone: The junction shows a germline mismatch at one end, possibly a read error. V is TRBV4-2 and J is TRBJ2-1; TRBD2 matches 13 bases. The germline CDR1 and CDR2 sequences are LGHNA and YNFKEQ. The CDR3 extends over 17 amino acids. In nucleotides, the CDR3 is TGTGCCAGCAGACAAGGGACTAGCGGGAATTTATACAATGAGCAGTTCTTC. This encodes CASRQGTSGNLYNEQFF.

This rearrangement joins TRBV5-1 to TRBJ2-2, with D uncertain. The germline V and J ends were trimmed by 4 bases and 6 bases, with 22 bases remaining between them. CDR3 size: 17 residues. CDR1 is SGHRS, CDR2 YFSETQ, per germline. The CDR3 loop reads CASSTRPTTDAAGELFF. The CDR3 bases are TGCGCCAGCAGCACCAGACCCACAACCGATGCGGCCGGGGAGCTGTTTTTT.

The chain couples TRBV7-2 to TRBJ2-7; possibly TRBD1 for D (6 bases). V was cut by 5 bases and J by 4 bases, with 18 bases left in between. This CDR3 is 15 amino acids long. In germline, CDR1 is SGHTA, CDR2 FQGNSA. The DNA of the CDR3 is TGTGCCAGCAGCCCACAGCAGGGGCTATGGTACGAGCAGTACTTC. Protein: CASSPQQGLWYEQYF.

The chain joins TRBV7-9 to TRBJ2-1; the D gene is possibly TRBD2 (6 bases). From germline, CDR1 is SEHNR and CDR2 FQNEAQ (reference sequence). The CDR3 extends over 15 amino acids. Trimming stripped 3 bases from V and 7 bases from J, with 16 bases between. The CDR3, as DNA: TGTGCCAGCAGCTTCTGGCGGGATGAGGGGAATGAGCAGTTCTTC. Protein sequence: CASSFWRDEGNEQFF.

The chain couples TRBV5-8 to TRBJ2-3, with TRBD2 matching over 7 bases. The CDR3 is made up of 15 amino acids. With V trimmed by 4 bases and J by 5 bases, 10 bases remained unmatched. Per the germline V gene, CDR1 is SGHTS and CDR2 is YDEGEE. For the CDR3, the DNA is TGTGCCAGCAGCCCCGGACTAGTTCTAGGAGATACGCAGTATTTT. Translation gives CASSPGLVLGDTQYF.

The rearrangement joins TRBV19 to TRBJ1-5, with D unclear. Trimming left V 3 bases short and J 7 bases short, with 7 bases between. The germline CDR1 and CDR2 sequences are LNHDA and SQIVND (reference sequence). This CDR3 is built from 12 residues. Here the CDR3 DNA reads TGTGCCAGTAGTATTCTAGGACAGCCCCAGCATTTT. This sequence encodes CASSILGQPQHF.

This clone was seen only once. The rearrangement links TRBV18 to TRBJ1-6, with 10 bases that match TRBD1. Germline CDR1 reads KGHSH; CDR2 reads LQKENI. V shed 3 bases and J 6 bases; nucleotides not matched to a gene: 5. The CDR3 consists of 16 residues. The CDR3 DNA reads as TGTGCCAGCTCACCGGATAGGACAGGGGGTAATTCACCCCTCCACTTT. This sequence encodes CASSPDRTGGNSPLHF.

This rearrangement joins TRBV9 to TRBJ2-3; D is perhaps TRBD1 (6 bases). The germline CDR1 and CDR2 sequences are SGDLS and YYNGEE. V was trimmed by 2 bases and J by 2 bases, leaving 21 bases between them. The CDR3 is made up of 18 amino acids. The CDR3 DNA reads as TGTGCCAGCAGCGTCAGCCGCAGGGTGGACAGAAACACAGATACGCAGTATTTT. It specifies CASSVSRRVDRNTDTQYF.

Only one count was recorded for this clone. V gene TRBV5-4 combines with J gene TRBJ1-1; maybe TRBD1 (5 bases). The V gene lost 2 bases and the J gene lost 1 base, with 9 bases spanning the gap. The length of the CDR3 is 14 residues. The germline V gene encodes CDR1 SGHNT and CDR2 YYREEE (reference sequence). The CDR3 DNA follows: TGTGCCAGCAGCTTCAGGGCGGCGAACACTGAAGCTTTCTTT. It specifies CASSFRAANTEAFF.

The CDR3: CASSARSFTDTQYF. The CDR3, as DNA: TGTGCCAGCAGCGCGAGGTCCTTCACAGATACGCAGTATTTT. The chain is built from TRBV3-1 (or the pseudogene TRBV3-2) and TRBJ2-3; D ambiguous. This CDR3 region has 14 residues. V was clipped by 5 bases and J by 2 bases, with 11 bases between them. Germline loops: CDR1 LGHDT, CDR2 YNNKEL (reference sequence).

CDR3 region: CASSLISSPLHF. The CDR3 region has the DNA TGTGCCAGCAGTTTAATCAGTTCACCCCTCCACTTT. This chain links TRBV28 with TRBJ1-6, with D unclear. Trimming cost V 2 bases and J 9 bases, with 5 bases left between them. CDR1 is MDHEN and CDR2 is SYDVKM in the germline V gene. There are 12 residues in the CDR3.